The rows below give T cell receptor beta chains drawn from one sample of a study of blood T cell repertoires in COVID-19. Clones were sequenced by immunoSEQ multiplex PCR, and TCRdb holds only the in-frame ones, with some missing. The table includes around 420,000 clones, approximately 86% detected once. Sequencing was carried out using PBMCs or T cells enriched from blood (not recorded which). These receptors all stem from a middle-aged woman with acute COVID-19. The CDR3 runs from the conserved cysteine through the conserved F or W. The order of the fields is J gene, V gene, clone size, D gene, CDR3 protein, CDR3 DNA. D genes are given only for firm matches. Expanded clones get a size class; other rows say once, few or many, or leave the size out.

j_call: TRBJ1-5
v_call: TRBV4-1
clone_size: few
d_call: NA
cdr3_aa: CASSQVRDSNQPQHF
cdr3_nt: TGCGCCAGCAGCCAAGTACGGGATAGCAATCAGCCCCAGCATTTT

j_call: TRBJ1-1
v_call: TRBV7-9
clone_size: NA
d_call: NA
cdr3_aa: CASSPGQTEAFF
cdr3_nt: TGTGCCAGCAGTCCTGGACAGACTGAAGCTTTCTTT

j_call: TRBJ1-2
v_call: TRBV6-5
clone_size: NA
d_call: NA
cdr3_aa: CASSLQGVVAGGYTF
cdr3_nt: TGTGCCAGCAGCCTCCAGGGAGTGGTAGCGGGTGGCTACACCTTC

j_call: TRBJ1-2
v_call: TRBV5-1
clone_size: NA
d_call: NA
cdr3_aa: CASSPIQGIHGYTF
cdr3_nt: TGCGCCAGCAGCCCCATCCAGGGGATACATGGCTACACCTTC

j_call: TRBJ1-6
v_call: TRBV19
clone_size: NA
d_call: TRBD1
cdr3_aa: CASSETHRGNSPLHF
cdr3_nt: TGTGCCAGTAGTGAGACCCACAGGGGCAATTCACCCCTCCACTTT

j_call: TRBJ1-2
v_call: TRBV27
clone_size: NA
d_call: TRBD1
cdr3_aa: CASSPQGDYGYTF
cdr3_nt: TGTGCCAGCAGCCCACAGGGGGACTATGGCTACACCTTC

j_call: TRBJ1-2
v_call: TRBV25-1
clone_size: NA
d_call: TRBD1
cdr3_aa: CASSGGYRGIGYTF
cdr3_nt: TGTGCCAGCAGTGGGGGTTACAGGGGGATCGGCTACACCTTC

j_call: TRBJ1-5
v_call: TRBV19
clone_size: NA
d_call: NA
cdr3_aa: CASSIMGAGNQPQHF
cdr3_nt: TGTGCCAGTAGTATTATGGGGGCTGGGAATCAGCCCCAGCATTTT

j_call: TRBJ1-2
v_call: TRBV6-5
clone_size: NA
d_call: TRBD1
cdr3_aa: CASSDRGTPGGYTF
cdr3_nt: TGTGCCAGCAGCGACAGGGGAACCCCTGGCGGCTACACCTTC

j_call: TRBJ1-5
v_call: TRBV15
clone_size: NA
d_call: NA
cdr3_aa: CATSRGGGVRQPQHF
cdr3_nt: TGTGCCACCAGCAGAGGTGGGGGGGTACGTCAGCCCCAGCATTTT

j_call: TRBJ1-6
v_call: TRBV19
clone_size: NA
d_call: NA
cdr3_aa: CATSPFGSPLHF
cdr3_nt: TGTGCCACCTCACCTTTCGGGTCACCCCTCCACTTT

j_call: TRBJ2-3
v_call: TRBV5-1
clone_size: NA
d_call: TRBD1
cdr3_aa: CASSFRDRSTDTQYF
cdr3_nt: TGCGCCAGCAGCTTCCGGGACAGAAGCACAGATACGCAGTATTTT

j_call: TRBJ2-3
v_call: TRBV20-1
clone_size: once
d_call: NA
cdr3_aa: CSAEQDTQYF
cdr3_nt: TGCAGTGCGGAGCAAGATACGCAGTATTTT

j_call: TRBJ2-2
v_call: TRBV19
clone_size: once
d_call: TRBD2
cdr3_aa: CASSILAGWDTGELFF
cdr3_nt: TGTGCCAGTAGTATACTAGCGGGGTGGGACACCGGGGAGCTGTTTTTT

j_call: TRBJ2-3
v_call: TRBV7-9
clone_size: once
d_call: NA
cdr3_aa: CASAGRYGSTDTQYF
cdr3_nt: TGTGCCAGCGCGGGCCGGTATGGATCCACAGATACGCAGTATTTT

j_call: TRBJ2-5
v_call: TRBV10-3
clone_size: NA
d_call: TRBD2
cdr3_aa: CAISAGGPQETQYF
cdr3_nt: TGTGCCATATCAGCGGGGGGGCCCCAAGAGACCCAGTACTTC

j_call: TRBJ2-7
v_call: TRBV27
clone_size: NA
d_call: NA
cdr3_aa: CASSSHDTSYEQYF
cdr3_nt: TGTGCCAGCAGTTCCCACGACACCTCCTACGAGCAGTACTTC

j_call: TRBJ2-7
v_call: TRBV7-9
clone_size: NA
d_call: NA
cdr3_aa: CASSSLGYEQYF
cdr3_nt: TGTGCCAGCAGCTCACTTGGCTACGAGCAGTACTTC

j_call: TRBJ1-2
v_call: TRBV5-1
clone_size: NA
d_call: TRBD1
cdr3_aa: CASSPWTGGYGYTF
cdr3_nt: TGCGCCAGCAGCCCATGGACAGGGGGCTATGGCTACACCTTC

j_call: TRBJ1-4
v_call: TRBV30
clone_size: NA
d_call: NA
cdr3_aa: CAWSKRGNEKLFF
cdr3_nt: TGTGCCTGGAGTAAGCGGGGGAATGAAAAACTGTTTTTT